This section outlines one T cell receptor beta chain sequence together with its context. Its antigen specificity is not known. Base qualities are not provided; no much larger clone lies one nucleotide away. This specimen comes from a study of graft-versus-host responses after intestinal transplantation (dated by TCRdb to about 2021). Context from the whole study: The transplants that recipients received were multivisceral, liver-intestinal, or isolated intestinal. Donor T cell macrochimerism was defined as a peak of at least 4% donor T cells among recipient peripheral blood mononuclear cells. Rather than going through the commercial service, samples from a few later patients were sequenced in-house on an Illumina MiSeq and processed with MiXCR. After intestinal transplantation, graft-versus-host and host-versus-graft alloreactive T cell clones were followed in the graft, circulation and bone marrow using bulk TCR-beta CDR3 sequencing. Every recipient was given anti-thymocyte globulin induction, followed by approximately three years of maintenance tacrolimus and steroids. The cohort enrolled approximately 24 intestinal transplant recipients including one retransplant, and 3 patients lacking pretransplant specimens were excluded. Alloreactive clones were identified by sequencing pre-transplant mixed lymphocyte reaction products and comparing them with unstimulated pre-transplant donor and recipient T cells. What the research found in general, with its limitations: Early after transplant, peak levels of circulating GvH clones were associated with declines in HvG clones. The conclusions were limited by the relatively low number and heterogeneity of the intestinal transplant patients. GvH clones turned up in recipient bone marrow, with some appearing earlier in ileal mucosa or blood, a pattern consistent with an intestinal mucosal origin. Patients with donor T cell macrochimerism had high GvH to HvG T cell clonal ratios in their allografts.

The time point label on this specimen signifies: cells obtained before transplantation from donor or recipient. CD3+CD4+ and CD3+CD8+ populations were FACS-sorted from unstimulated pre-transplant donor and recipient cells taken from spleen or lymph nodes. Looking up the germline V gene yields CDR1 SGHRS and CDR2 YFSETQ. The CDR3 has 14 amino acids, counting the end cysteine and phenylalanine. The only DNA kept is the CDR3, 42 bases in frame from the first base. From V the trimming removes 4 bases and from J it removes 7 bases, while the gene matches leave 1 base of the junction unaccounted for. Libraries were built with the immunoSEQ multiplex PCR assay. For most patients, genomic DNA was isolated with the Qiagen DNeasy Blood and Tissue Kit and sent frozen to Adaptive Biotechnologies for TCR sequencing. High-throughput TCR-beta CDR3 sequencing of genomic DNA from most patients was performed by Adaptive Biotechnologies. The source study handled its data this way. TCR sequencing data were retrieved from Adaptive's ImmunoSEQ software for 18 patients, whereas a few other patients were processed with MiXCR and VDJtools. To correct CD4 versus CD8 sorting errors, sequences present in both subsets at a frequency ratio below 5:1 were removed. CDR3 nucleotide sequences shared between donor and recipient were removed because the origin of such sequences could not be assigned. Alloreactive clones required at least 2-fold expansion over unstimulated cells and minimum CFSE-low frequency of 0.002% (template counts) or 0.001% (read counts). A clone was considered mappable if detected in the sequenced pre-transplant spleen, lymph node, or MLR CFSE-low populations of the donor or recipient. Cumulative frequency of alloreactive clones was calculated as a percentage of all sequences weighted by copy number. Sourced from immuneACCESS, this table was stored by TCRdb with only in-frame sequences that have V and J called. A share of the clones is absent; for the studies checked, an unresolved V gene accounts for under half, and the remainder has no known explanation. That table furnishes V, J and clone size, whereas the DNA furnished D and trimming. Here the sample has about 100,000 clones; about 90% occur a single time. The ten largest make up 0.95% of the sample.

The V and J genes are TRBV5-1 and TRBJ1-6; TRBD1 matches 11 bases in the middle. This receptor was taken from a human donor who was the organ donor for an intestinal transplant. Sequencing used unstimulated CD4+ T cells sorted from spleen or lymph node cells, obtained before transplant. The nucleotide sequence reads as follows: TGCGCCAGCAGCCGGGACAGGGGGAATTCACCCCTCCACTTT. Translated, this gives CASSRDRGNSPLHF.